Below are 23 T cell receptor beta chains sequenced from a single sample in a study of blood T cells in healthy people across ages. The second PCR ran roughly 7 to 11 cycles with a sample-barcoded 5' primer and J-beta primers. TCRdb redid the calling of the 5' RACE reads with MiXCR, one entry per CDR3 protein. This table holds about 800,000 distinct CDR3 sequences, around 25% found once. This sample was also put to use in a study of T cells of mothers and their children.

The sequencing input was blood. The receptors were sampled from a boy aged 10-17 years in good health.

This clonotype was counted a few times. The chain links TRBV27 to TRBJ2-7, with no clear D. The CDR3 totals 13 residues. Germline V gene lookup returns CDR1 MNHEY and CDR2 SMNVEV (reference sequence). Trimming removed 6 bases from V and 1 base from J, with 10 bases in between. DNA of the CDR3: TGTGCCAGCAGACTACACGGATCCTACGAGCAGTACTTC. Its protein product is CASRLHGSYEQYF.

This sequence joins TRBV9 and TRBJ2-5; 10 nucleotides agree with TRBD2. V dropped 0 bases and J dropped 7; count of bases not matched to a gene: 9. Per the germline V gene, CDR1 is SGDLS and CDR2 is YYNGEE. The CDR3 has 16 amino acids. CDR3 sequence (DNA): TGTGCCAGCAGCGTAGAGAGCGGGAGGGCCTTGGGGACCCAGTACTTC. Translation gives CASSVESGRALGTQYF.

The gene calls are TRBV9 and TRBJ1-1, with D possibly matching TRBD1 (6 bases). The CDR3 loop spans 18 amino acids. Germline V CDR1 and CDR2: SGDLS, YYNGEE. V dropped 0 bases and J dropped 0 bases, with 18 bases sitting between them. CDR3 nucleotides: TGTGCCAGCAGCGTAGGTCCCTACAGGGATCCATTGAACACTGAAGCTTTCTTT. It yields the protein CASSVGPYRDPLNTEAFF.

J is TRBJ2-5 and V is TRBV29-1, with 9 bases identical to TRBD2. CDR3 length: 12 residues. Unmatched junction bases numbered 5, after V lost 7 bases and J lost 5 bases. Germline CDR1 and CDR2: SQVTM and ANQGSEA. CDR3 loop: CSGRGGSETQYF. Written as DNA, the CDR3 is TGCAGCGGGCGGGGGGGTTCGGAGACCCAGTACTTC. Variable domain in full (rest from reference TRBV29-1 and TRBJ2-5): SAVISQKPSRDICQRGTSLTIQCQVDSQVTMMFWYRQQPGQSLTLIATANQGSEATYESGFVIDKFPISRPNLTFSTLTVSNMSPEDSSIYLCSGRGGSETQYFGPGTRLLVL.

This chain links TRBV7-2 with TRBJ2-7, with D tentatively TRBD2 (5 bases). The CDR3 length is 13 residues. The V end was cut by 1 base, the J end by 7 bases, with 11 bases between. The germline V gene encodes CDR1 SGHTA and CDR2 FQGNSA. CDR3 protein: CASSLGNGIEQYF. The CDR3 nucleotides read TGTGCCAGCAGCTTAGGAAACGGGATTGAGCAGTACTTC.

About this clonotype itself: One junction end disagrees with the germline gene, perhaps due to a read error. The chain joins TRBV5-1 to TRBJ2-7, with no clear D. The CDR3 is 14 residues long. CDR1 is SGHRS, CDR2 YFSETQ, per germline. This chain's CDR3 is CASSLIGGTYEQYF. CDR3 DNA sequence: TGTGCCAGCAGCTTGATAGGTGGAACCTACGAGCAGTACTTC.

The chain employs TRBV29-1 and TRBJ2-7; 7 positions match TRBD1. Per the germline V gene, CDR1 is SQVTM and CDR2 is ANQGSEA. The CDR3 sequence is 13 residues long. V trimming: 7 bases; J trimming: 6 bases; junction bases outside the gene matches: 12. In DNA form, the CDR3 reads TGCAGCGGAGATGACAGGGCCTCGGGCGAGCAGTACTTC. Encoded protein: CSGDDRASGEQYF.

This clonotype appeared once. The chain carries TRBV29-1 and TRBJ2-2; 8 nucleotides align to TRBD1. CDR1 and CDR2 (germline): SQVTM, ANQGSEA. The CDR3 runs to 17 residues. J lost 0 bases, V lost 4 bases, and 10 bases had no gene match. Here the CDR3 DNA reads TGCAGCGTTGTTGGAGGACAGGGACCTTCGAACACCGGGGAGCTGTTTTTT. Amino acids: CSVVGGQGPSNTGELFF.

The CDR3 sequence: CASGTDFQETQYF. The CDR3 nucleotides are TGCGCCAGTGGGACGGACTTCCAAGAGACCCAGTACTTC. The chain couples TRBV5-1 to TRBJ2-5; D tentatively fits TRBD1 or TRBD2 (5 bases each). Trimming removed 8 bases from V and 1 base from J, with 12 bases in between. In germline, CDR1 is SGHRS, CDR2 YFSETQ. The CDR3 length is 13 residues.

This chain uses TRBV4-1 with TRBJ2-2, with D tentatively TRBD1 (5 bases). CDR1 and CDR2 from the germline V gene are MGHRA and YSYEKL. V lost 5 bases and J 6 bases, leaving 7 bases between the germline ends. There are 12 residues in the CDR3. The CDR3 DNA reads TGCGCCAGCAGCATGGGGCCCGGGGAGCTGTTTTTT. It is translated as CASSMGPGELFF.

The chain combines TRBV18 with TRBJ1-1; D gene uncertain. The V and J ends lost 2 bases and 8 bases respectively, with 21 bases between them. The CDR3 length is 16 residues. Germline V lookup: CDR1 KGHSH, CDR2 LQKENI. CDR3 sequence: CASSPGGLGSIGEAFF. CDR3 sequence (DNA): TGTGCCAGCTCACCAGGAGGTTTAGGGTCGATCGGGGAAGCTTTCTTT.

CDR3 sequence reads: CASSLAWSTYQETQYF. The CDR3 DNA is TGTGCCAGCAGCTTAGCCTGGTCAACATACCAAGAGACCCAGTACTTC. This chain joins TRBV7-9 and TRBJ2-5, with D hard to call. Germline V gives CDR1 SEHNR, CDR2 FQNEAQ (reference sequence). The CDR3 consists of 16 residues. The V gene lost 0 bases and the J gene lost 0 bases, with 11 bases spanning the gap.

This clonotype was observed a handful of times. This chain joins TRBV6-2 or TRBV6-3 and TRBJ2-1; TRBD1 is a possible D gene (6 bases). V was shortened by 6 bases and J by 7 bases, with 13 bases between the two germline ends. CDR3 length: 13 residues. CDR1 MNHEY and CDR2 SVGEGT come from the germline V gene. The CDR3 DNA reads as TGTGCCAGCAGCTACCCACAGGGTAATGAGCAGTTCTTC. Translation gives CASSYPQGNEQFF.

The chain joins TRBV7-2 to TRBJ1-1; D is uncertain. CDR3 length: 14 amino acids. Germline loops: CDR1 SGHTA, CDR2 FQGNSA. The ends were cut back, 0 bases at V and 1 base at J, with 6 bases in the middle. The CDR3 reads CASSLAFWNTEAFF. The CDR3 coding sequence is TGTGCCAGCAGCTTAGCATTCTGGAACACTGAAGCTTTCTTT.

The chain recombines TRBV7-9 with TRBJ2-5; 8 bases line up with TRBD1. The end of the DNA is better explained by TRBJ2-1, so the J call may be wrong. Germline V lookup: CDR1 SEHNR, CDR2 FQNEAQ (reference sequence). The CDR3 runs to 15 residues. CDR3 sequence (DNA): TGTGCCAGCAGCACGGACAGGGACTTCTACAATGAGCAGTTCTTC. Translated, it gives CASSTDRDFYNEQFF.

About this clonotype itself: Germline and junction disagree at one end, which may indicate a read error. The chain links TRBV9 to TRBJ2-5; TRBD2 matches 10 bases. The V gene's germline CDR1 is SGDLS and CDR2 YYNGEE. The CDR3 length is 16 residues. The CDR3 coding sequence is TGTGCCAGCAGCGTAGGACTAGCGGGCACGCAAGAGATCCAGTACTTC. Translating gives CASSVGLAGTQEIQYF.

The V gene is TRBV14, the J gene TRBJ2-5, with TRBD2 matching 9 bases. With V trimmed by 1 base and J by 2 bases, 11 bases remained unmatched. Germline CDR1 and CDR2: SGHDN and FVKESK. The CDR3 is 18 residues long. As DNA, the CDR3 is TGTGCCAGCAGCCAAGGACCAGCGGGGGGCCCCGCACAAGAGACCCAGTACTTC. This sequence encodes CASSQGPAGGPAQETQYF. The full variable domain, in which reference TRBV14 and TRBJ2-5 provide the parts outside the CDR3, is EAGVTQFPSHSVIEKGQTVTLRCDPISGHDNLYWYRRVMGKEIKFLLHFVKESKQDESGMPNNRFLAERTGGTYSTLKVQPAELEDSGVYFCASSQGPAGGPAQETQYFGPGTRLLVL.

This clonotype appeared a few times. The rearrangement joins TRBV12-3 or TRBV12-4 to TRBJ1-1; 8 bases align to TRBD1. V was clipped by 5 bases and J by 6 bases; unmatched bases: 5. The CDR3 is 13 amino acids. CDR3 loop: CASSHTGGPEAFF. CDR3 nucleotide sequence: TGTGCCAGCAGTCACACAGGGGGGCCTGAAGCTTTCTTT.

V gene TRBV7-8 combines with J gene TRBJ1-3; D remains ambiguous. The CDR3 loop spans 16 amino acids. Trimming took 2 bases from V and 1 from J, leaving 12 bases between them. Per germline, CDR1 SGHVS and CDR2 FQNEAQ. In DNA, the CDR3 is TGTGCCAGCAGCTTATCTCAGGCCAAATCTGGAAACACCATATATTTT. This translates into CASSLSQAKSGNTIYF.

The chain carries TRBV7-2 and TRBJ1-2; D is ambiguous. V shed 5 bases and J shed 8 bases, with 18 bases lying between them. The CDR3 is 14 residues long. Germline values: CDR1 SGHTA, CDR2 FQGNSA. The chain's CDR3 is CASSARNTVYGYTF. As DNA, the CDR3 is TGTGCCAGCAGCGCCCGGAACACGGTCTACGGCTACACCTTC.

This clonotype has just a few counts. The CDR3 loop reads CASSLGSGNTEAFF. The CDR3 DNA is TGTGCCAGCAGCTTAGGTTCGGGGAACACTGAAGCTTTCTTT. This chain uses TRBV7-9 with TRBJ1-1; D is undetermined. The germline CDR1 and CDR2 sequences are SEHNR and FQNEAQ (reference sequence). The CDR3 is 14 amino acids. The V end was cut by 1 base, the J end by 1 base, with 7 bases between.

This clonotype was seen a handful of times. The chain uses TRBV4-3 and TRBJ2-1, with D possibly being TRBD1 (6 bases). V dropped 1 base and J dropped 0 bases, with 7 bases sitting between them. Germline V lookup: CDR1 LGHNA, CDR2 YSLEER. The CDR3 has 15 amino acids. The CDR3 spells CASSQGQDSYNEQFF. CDR3 bases: TGCGCCAGCAGCCAAGGACAGGACTCCTACAATGAGCAGTTCTTC.

This sequence joins TRBV7-2 and TRBJ1-4, with D tentatively TRBD1 (6 bases). Germline V gene data show CDR1 as SGHTA and CDR2 as FQGNSA. Trimming cost V 3 bases and J 10 bases, with 18 bases left between them. This CDR3 has 15 amino acids. CDR3 amino acids: CASSFTGSSGGKLFF. In nucleotides, the CDR3 is TGTGCCAGCAGCTTCACAGGGTCTTCTGGGGGAAAACTGTTTTTT. Full variable domain (rest looked up from reference TRBV7-2 and TRBJ1-4): GAGVSQSPSNKVTEKGKDVELRCDPISGHTALYWYRQSLGQGLEFLIYFQGNSAPDKSGLPSDRFSAERTGGSVSTLTIQRTQQEDSAVYLCASSFTGSSGGKLFFGSGTQLSVL.